Listed below are T cell receptor beta chains from one sample, sequenced in a study of cytomegalovirus exposure and HLA in healthy donors. The table came from immunoSEQ multiplex PCR; TCRdb's copy has only in-frame clones and leaves some out. In the table there are more than 150,000 clones, roughly 80% of which are singletons. The source material was PBMCs. The origin of the receptors is a boy between 10 and 17 years old in good health and CMV-seronegative. Both conserved end residues are part of each CDR3. Fields, in order: CDR3 DNA, CDR3 protein, clone size, J gene, V gene, D gene. D genes are given only for firm matches. Rows may omit the clone size; those that give it use once, few, many or a size class.

TGCGCCAGCAGCCAAGCGACAGGGGATAACACTGAAGCTTTCTTT CASSQATGDNTEAFF - TRBJ1-1 TRBV4-1 TRBD1
TGTGCCAGTAGTATAGAGGGACAGGCCGGTCAGCCCCAGCATTTT CASSIEGQAGQPQHF once TRBJ1-5 TRBV19 TRBD1
TGTGCCAGCAGCGTAGGTGGCGGGCACTCCTACGAGCAGTACTTC CASSVGGGHSYEQYF few TRBJ2-7 TRBV9 -
TGTGCCAGCAGTCCAGGGGGCTGGACTGAAGCTTTCTTT CASSPGGWTEAFF - TRBJ1-1 TRBV6-5 TRBD1
TGTGCCAGCAGCTTAGGTCCAGGGGCCCAATACGAGCAGTACTTC CASSLGPGAQYEQYF - TRBJ2-7 TRBV7-2 -
TGCGCCAGCAGCCAAGATCTAACCGGGACAGGGCCGACAGATACGCAGTATTTT CASSQDLTGTGPTDTQYF - TRBJ2-3 TRBV4-3 TRBD1
TGTGCCAGCAGTTCCGGACAGGGGATCACAGATACGCAGTATTTT CASSSGQGITDTQYF - TRBJ2-3 TRBV27 TRBD1
TGTGCCAGCACTCGGGACAGCTACAATGAGCAGTTCTTC CASTRDSYNEQFF few TRBJ2-1 TRBV6-1 TRBD1
TGTGCCTGGAGTGTCGGGGAGGGAACTGAAGCTTTCTTT CAWSVGEGTEAFF - TRBJ1-1 TRBV30 -
TGCGCCAGCAGCCAAGTTAGGACAGGGTGGCCCCTCCACTTT CASSQVRTGWPLHF - TRBJ1-6 TRBV4-1 TRBD1
TGCAGCGTTGGAAGGGGCGGCGGAGCTTTCTTT CSVGRGGGAFF - TRBJ1-1 TRBV29-1 -
TGTGCCAGCAGCCCCTCGGACAGTCGCCCTGAAGCTTTCTTT CASSPSDSRPEAFF - TRBJ1-1 TRBV4-2 -
TGTGCCAGCAGCTCCATGGACAGGGTGTATGAAAAACTGTTTTTT CASSSMDRVYEKLFF - TRBJ1-4 TRBV7-9 TRBD1
TGTGCCAGCAACAGAATCAATCAGCCCCAGCATTTT CASNRINQPQHF - TRBJ1-5 TRBV28 -
TGTGCCAGTAGACACCGGTCGGACAGGGCTACTGAAGCTTTCTTT CASRHRSDRATEAFF - TRBJ1-1 TRBV19 TRBD1
TGTGCCAGCAGCTTAGCGGGGGGGCTTTACAATGAGCAGTTCTTC CASSLAGGLYNEQFF - TRBJ2-1 TRBV6-1 TRBD2
TGTGCCAGCAGCCGACAGGTTTCGGGTTACAATGAGCAGTTCTTC CASSRQVSGYNEQFF - TRBJ2-1 TRBV11-3 -
TGTGCCAGCAGCTTAGCTACCTACGAGCAGTACTTC CASSLATYEQYF - TRBJ2-7 TRBV11-2 -
TGTGCCTGGAGTTCAACGAGCCTTTCTAATTCACCCCTCCACTTT CAWSSTSLSNSPLHF few TRBJ1-6 TRBV30 -
TGTGCCAGCAGTCTAAGAAAGTGGCCTAGCGGGAACAATGAGCAGTTCTTC CASSLRKWPSGNNEQFF few TRBJ2-1 TRBV7-2 TRBD2
TGTGCCAGCAGTCCCCCCGGTCCCCCGGGGGGCTACACCTTC CASSPPGPPGGYTF once TRBJ1-2 TRBV2 -
TGCGCCAGCAGCCCCGACAGGGGTATACCCGAGCAGTACTTC CASSPDRGIPEQYF - TRBJ2-7 TRBV4-3 TRBD1
TGTGCCAGCAGTGACCGCTACAGGGGCGCTGGCTACACCTTC CASSDRYRGAGYTF - TRBJ1-2 TRBV25-1 TRBD1
TGTGCCAGCAGTTACGGGCAGAATCAGCCCCAGCATTTT CASSYGQNQPQHF - TRBJ1-5 TRBV6-6 -
TGTGCCAGCTCACCCCGGGCAGGGGACACTGAAGCTTTCTTT CASSPRAGDTEAFF few TRBJ1-1 TRBV18 -
TGTGCCAGCAGTCCCGACAGGGAGAATCAGCCCCAGCATTTT CASSPDRENQPQHF - TRBJ1-5 TRBV27 TRBD1
TGTGCCAGCAGTCCGGACAGGGAAAGCTCCTACGAGCAGTACTTC CASSPDRESSYEQYF - TRBJ2-7 TRBV6-5 TRBD1
TGCAGCGTGGAGGGGTTCTCTGGAAACACCATATATTTT CSVEGFSGNTIYF - TRBJ1-3 TRBV29-1 -
TGTGCCAGCAGTCTCCGAGGGGGCAGGGCTAACACTGAAGCTTTCTTT CASSLRGGRANTEAFF - TRBJ1-1 TRBV7-3 TRBD1
TGTGCCAGCAACCAGGGGCTTAGCAATCAGCCCCAGCATTTT CASNQGLSNQPQHF - TRBJ1-5 TRBV2 -
TGTGCCAGTAAGACCTCGGCTCCGAAGGAAGGGGGACGGGAAAAACTGTTTTTT CASKTSAPKEGGREKLFF - TRBJ1-4 TRBV19 -
TGTGCCATCAGACCAGGGGCATCAAACACTGAAGCTTTCTTT CAIRPGASNTEAFF - TRBJ1-1 TRBV10-3 -
TGTGCCAGCAGTGAGGGGGCGGGTCACGAGCAGTACTTC CASSEGAGHEQYF few TRBJ2-7 TRBV25-1 -
TGTGCCAGCTCGGGACTGGGGAGCACTGAAGCTTTCTTT CASSGLGSTEAFF - TRBJ1-1 TRBV18 -
TGTGCCAGCAGCTACGACAGGACAATCGGGGCTTTCTTT CASSYDRTIGAFF - TRBJ1-1 TRBV11-3 -
TGTGCCAGCACCTCACCAGGGTGGCCCGGGGAGCTGTTTTTT CASTSPGWPGELFF - TRBJ2-2 TRBV11-2 -
TGCGCCAGCAGTTACGAACTAGCCGGCACAGATACGCAGTATTTT CASSYELAGTDTQYF - TRBJ2-3 TRBV5-1 -
TGTGCCAGCAGCTTAGTCGGGGTACGATCACCCCTCCACTTT CASSLVGVRSPLHF - TRBJ1-6 TRBV5-6 -
TGTGCCAGCAGTTTCTCCGGGACAGGGTATAATTCACCCCTCCACTTT CASSFSGTGYNSPLHF - TRBJ1-6 TRBV27 TRBD1
TGCAGCGTTCGGCGGACAGAGAACACTGAAGCTTTCTTT CSVRRTENTEAFF - TRBJ1-1 TRBV29-1 -